The source of this T cell receptor (beta chain) is a study of T cells in Graves' hyperthyroidism and ophthalmopathy. Across the whole study: Peripheral blood was collected at initial diagnosis, before any treatment.

General observations from the study: In blood, most of the thyroid clonotypes expanded above 0.001 were also present.

Ten or more counts support this clonotype. Its antigen remains unknown. Authors of the study amplified TCR beta CDR3 regions from RNA transcripts. A set of HTBI primers served as the primers for a first-round RT-PCR of the TCR CDR3. TCRdb reprocessed the multiplex PCR reads with MiXCR, giving one entry per CDR3 protein. The sample includes around 290,000 distinct CDR3 sequences, less than 15% of them seen just once. This receptor was obtained from a woman in her 30s with Graves' hyperthyroidism that later progressed to Graves' ophthalmopathy. Sequencing used blood.

CDR3 loop: CASSYGLGATNEKLFF. The CDR3 DNA reads TGTGCCAGCAGTTACGGCTTGGGAGCAACTAATGAAAAACTGTTTTTT. The V gene is TRBV6-6, the J gene TRBJ1-4, with D hard to call. There are 16 residues in the CDR3. The ends were cut back, 2 bases at V and 0 bases at J, with 10 bases in the middle. Germline V gene lookup returns CDR1 MNHNY and CDR2 SVGAGI (reference sequence).